This T cell receptor (beta chain) was profiled in a study of cytomegalovirus exposure and HLA in healthy donors. Healthy bone marrow donors supplied every sample. The PCR employed 60 Vbeta primers together with 13 Jbeta primers. Clones were read by immunoSEQ multiplex PCR, and TCRdb kept only the in-frame ones, dropping some. The sample shows roughly 150,000 clones, around 75% of them seen only once. This receptor was taken from a female donor in good health and CMV-seronegative. Sequencing was performed on PBMCs.

In nucleotides, the CDR3 is TGTGCCAGCTCACCATTAGCGGGAGGGCTCAACGAGCAGTACTTC. Protein sequence: CASSPLAGGLNEQYF. The gene calls are TRBV18 and TRBJ2-7, with 11 positions matching TRBD2. The CDR3 has 15 residues. V shed 2 bases, J shed 5 bases, and the junction held 5 bases outside the gene matches. In germline, CDR1 is KGHSH, CDR2 LQKENI. Full variable domain (missing parts from reference TRBV18 and TRBJ2-7): NAGVMQNPRHLVRRRGQEARLRCSPMKGHSHVYWYRQLPEEGLKFMVYLQKENIIDESGMPKERFSAEFPKEGPSILRIQQVVRGDSAAYFCASSPLAGGLNEQYFGPGTRLTVT.